These 5 T cell receptor beta chains were all obtained from the same sample, sequenced in a study of human T cells and chemical hapten exposure (dated by TCRdb to about 2021). In light of the paper, this sample's time point label describes: patch test 3, about 24 weeks after DPC sensitization. The treatment or condition label on this specimen signifies: therapeutic diphenylcyclopropenone sensitization with weekly scalp DPC. Library method: RACE. Sequencer: NextSeq 500. TCRdb redid the processing of the public reads, applying fastp at Q25 and MiXCR, and retained in-frame beta chains. When rows share a CDR3 protein, they turn into one entry using the most common DNA and genes. The sample table lists 25,000 to 35,000 distinct CDR3 sequences, about 5.6% of them with a count of one. The ten largest clones capture approximately 5% of the sample. The sample was whole blood, taken in connection with sensitization to the hapten diphenylcyclopropenone (DPC). The receptors stem from a man aged 25 to 45 with alopecia areata. Some clones in this sample may be carry-over from other donors' samples.

Many counts were recorded for this clonotype. The V call is TRBV13, the J call TRBJ2-7; TRBD2 matches 11 bases. Germline CDR1 PRHDT, CDR2 FYEKMQ (reference sequence). CDR3 length equals 14 residues. Unmatched junction bases numbered 3, after V lost 4 bases and J lost 4 bases. The CDR3 spells CASSSRLAGYEQYF. The CDR3, as DNA: TGTGCCAGCAGCTCGAGACTAGCGGGGTACGAGCAGTACTTC.

The chain has TRBV7-3 and TRBJ1-6, with 12 bases that match TRBD1. The CDR3 runs to 14 residues. Germline assignment: CDR1 SGHTA and CDR2 FQGTGA. V shed 5 bases, J shed 9 bases, and the junction held 2 bases outside the gene matches. The DNA for the CDR3 is TGTGCCAGCAGCACGGGACAGGGGGCTTCACCCCTCCACTTT. Translation gives CASSTGQGASPLHF.

This clonotype was observed many times. The rearrangement links TRBV7-9 to TRBJ1-2; D is ambiguous. This CDR3 has 12 residues. Germline V CDR1 and CDR2: SEHNR, FQNEAQ (reference sequence). Trimming stripped 4 bases from V and 8 bases from J, with 11 bases between. As DNA, the CDR3 is TGTGCCAGCAGCTCATCGTCTGCCGGCTACACCTTC. It encodes CASSSSSAGYTF. The whole variable domain, filled in from reference TRBV7-9 and TRBJ1-2, reads DTGVSQNPRHKITKRGQNVTFRCDPISEHNRLYWYRQTLGQGPEFLTYFQNEAQLEKSRLLSDRFSAERPKGSFSTLEIQRTEQGDSAMYLCASSSSSAGYTFGSGTRLTVV.

This clonotype was seen many times. The CDR3 sequence is CASSPGQGFSGANVLTF. The CDR3 coding sequence is TGTGCCAGCAGTCCGGGACAGGGCTTTTCTGGGGCCAACGTCCTGACTTTC. This chain connects TRBV14 to TRBJ2-6; TRBD1 aligns across 9 bases. The CDR3 is made up of 17 amino acids. The ends lost 6 bases at V and 1 base at J; junction bases unmatched: 7. Germline loops: CDR1 SGHDN, CDR2 FVKESK.

This clonotype has a count of ten or more. The chain employs TRBV11-2 and TRBJ1-6; D gene ambiguous. In germline, CDR1 is SGHAT, CDR2 FQNNGV. The CDR3 is made up of 13 amino acids. V was shortened by 5 bases and J by 10 bases, with 12 bases between the two germline ends. The CDR3 protein is CASSPPSPSPLHF. The DNA for the CDR3 is TGTGCCAGCAGCCCCCCCAGCCCGTCACCCCTCCACTTT.